Listed below are T cell receptor beta chains from one sample, sequenced in a study of shared clonotypes between healthy human individuals. Repertoires were generated with immunoSEQ multiplex PCR, while TCRdb's copy carries only in-frame clones and drops some. Of hundreds of thousands of clones in the sample, more than 95% are singletons; the top ten hold less than 0.35%. The sequenced sample was naive CD8+ T cells sorted from blood. These receptors all come from a man aged 25 to 45 in good health. The CDR3 runs from the conserved cysteine through the conserved F or W. D genes are given only for firm matches. Expanded clones are given a class, and other clones once, few, many or no size at all.

TRBD1 TRBJ2-7 . TRBV11-2 TGTGCCAGCAGCTCCCGGACAGGGGAGCAGTACGAGCAGTACTTC CASSSRTGEQYEQYF
TRBD1 TRBJ2-7 . TRBV27 TGTGCCAGCAGTTCAGGACAGGGACTCTCCTACGAGCAGTACTTC CASSSGQGLSYEQYF
. TRBJ2-2 . TRBV5-1 TGCGCCAGCGGCGGAAACGTAGGGCACGGAAACACCGGGGAGCTGTTTTTT CASGGNVGHGNTGELFF
TRBD2 TRBJ2-7 . TRBV29-1 TGCAGCGTTGAAGGACTAGCGGACTCCTACGAGCAGTACTTC CSVEGLADSYEQYF
TRBD1 TRBJ1-4 . TRBV28 TGTGCCAGCCGGGACAGGGGTAATGAAAAACTGTTTTTT CASRDRGNEKLFF
. TRBJ2-5 . TRBV7-9 TGTGCCAGCAGCTCTAATCGGGCCGGGAGAGAGACCCAGTACTTC CASSSNRAGRETQYF
. TRBJ1-1 once TRBV6-5 TGTGCCAGCGTCGATCTACGGAATGAAGCTTTCTTT CASVDLRNEAFF
TRBD1 TRBJ2-2 . TRBV7-9 TGTGCCAGCAGCTTCAACAGGGGGCGAGGCACCGGGGAGCTGTTTTTT CASSFNRGRGTGELFF
. TRBJ1-1 . TRBV6-5 TGTGCCAGCAGTTACTCGCTTCCGGGGACTGAAGCTTTCTTT CASSYSLPGTEAFF
TRBD1 TRBJ2-2 . TRBV5-4 TGTGCCAGCAGCCTCCCGACAGGGACAACCGGGGAGCTGTTTTTT CASSLPTGTTGELFF
TRBD2 TRBJ2-3 . TRBV27 TGTGCCAGCAGTTATAGCGGGCGCACAGATACGCAGTATTTT CASSYSGRTDTQYF
. TRBJ2-5 . TRBV7-3 TGTGCCAGCAGCTTATCGGGGGCTGGGGAGACCCAGTACTTC CASSLSGAGETQYF
TRBD1 TRBJ2-5 . TRBV5-1 TGCGCCAGCCATACAGGGGTGGGACAAGAGACCCAGTACTTC CASHTGVGQETQYF
. TRBJ2-1 . TRBV7-8 TGTGCCAGCAGCTTAGACCCAGGGGGGATGGGTGAGCAGTTCTTC CASSLDPGGMGEQFF
TRBD1 TRBJ2-7 . TRBV30 TGTGCCGGGACAGGGATAGGCGAGCAGTACTTC CAGTGIGEQYF
. TRBJ2-7 . TRBV27 TGTGCCAGCAGTTTATCCCGGATCTCCTACGAGCAGTACTTC CASSLSRISYEQYF
. TRBJ2-2 . TRBV14 TGTGCCAGCAGCCAAGATTATGGAGGGATTGGCACCGGGGAGCTGTTTTTT CASSQDYGGIGTGELFF
. TRBJ2-5 . TRBV5-1 TGCGCCAGCAGCTTGGAAACAGGGTTTTTTGAGACCCAGTACTTC CASSLETGFFETQYF
TRBD1 TRBJ1-1 . TRBV18 TGTGCCAGCTCACCCCCCTACAGGGGAAGGGATGGGAACACTGAAGCTTTCTTT CASSPPYRGRDGNTEAFF
TRBD1 TRBJ2-7 . TRBV2 TGTGCCAGCAGGGACAGGGGGTCCTACGAGCAGTACTTC CASRDRGSYEQYF
TRBD1 TRBJ2-3 . TRBV11-3 TGTGCCAGCAGCCAAAATTCTCGACAGGGCCTCACAGATACGCAGTATTTT CASSQNSRQGLTDTQYF
TRBD1 TRBJ2-1 . TRBV19 TGTGCCAGTAGTATAGGGACAGGATACAATGAGCAGTTCTTC CASSIGTGYNEQFF
TRBD1 TRBJ2-7 . TRBV28 TGTGCCAGCAGTTTCGGCAGGGGGTTTGAGCAGTACTTC CASSFGRGFEQYF
TRBD1 TRBJ1-1 . TRBV18 TGTGCCAGCTCATCGGACAGGGGAAGTGAAGCTTTCTTT CASSSDRGSEAFF